The 12 T cell receptor beta chains reported below all come from one sample, sequenced in a study of blood T cell repertoires in COVID-19. Method: immunoSEQ multiplex PCR; TCRdb's copy keeps in-frame clones and lacks some. Among some 340,000 clones, roughly 80% were seen once, and the ten largest hold about 5.4%. The source material was PBMCs or T cells enriched from blood (not recorded which). The receptors were sampled from a woman aged 50 to 65 who had recovered from COVID-19.

This clone occurred once. The rearrangement joins TRBV28 to TRBJ2-1, with 8 bases fitting TRBD2. The germline gives CDR1 MDHEN, CDR2 SYDVKM. After removal of 7 bases from V and 13 bases from J, the junction contained 9 bases not matched to a gene. The CDR3 is 12 amino acids. The CDR3 nucleotides read TGTGCCAGCAAATCGGGACTAGAGGGACAGTTCTTC. It specifies CASKSGLEGQFF.

This clone was picked up one time. This chain connects TRBV4-3 to TRBJ1-2; 7 positions agree with TRBD1. The CDR3 covers 16 residues. The V segment lost 0 bases and the J segment 4 bases; nucleotides outside the gene matches: 8. Germline assignment: CDR1 LGHNA and CDR2 YSLEER. The chain's CDR3 is CASSQDLQGLLYGYTF. For the CDR3, the DNA is TGCGCCAGCAGCCAAGATCTACAGGGGCTACTCTATGGCTACACCTTC.

The chain has TRBV28 and TRBJ1-1; 11 bases agree with TRBD1. The CDR3 is made up of 14 amino acids. The J segment lost 4 bases and the V segment lost 6 bases, leaving 4 bases of the junction unmatched. Per the germline V gene, CDR1 is MDHEN and CDR2 is SYDVKM. The CDR3 DNA is TGTGCCAGCAGCCCCGGGACAGGGGGCACTGAAGCTTTCTTT. Translated: CASSPGTGGTEAFF.

This chain connects TRBV13 to TRBJ2-5; 7 bases align to TRBD1. The CDR3 length is 15 residues. V shed 5 bases and J 1 base; nucleotides not matched to a gene: 7. CDR1 and CDR2 (germline): PRHDT, FYEKMQ (reference sequence). The CDR3 spells CASSLRQGPQETQYF. In DNA, the CDR3 is TGTGCCAGCAGCCTCCGACAGGGACCCCAAGAGACCCAGTACTTC.

The V call is TRBV6-4, the J call TRBJ2-3; 14 bases are a match to TRBD2. The CDR3 runs 17 residues. The V and J ends lost 8 bases and 2 bases, in that order; junction bases with no gene match: 9. Germline V lookup: CDR1 MRHNA, CDR2 SNTAGT. CDR3 nucleotides: TGTGCCAGCGGACTAGCGGGGGGACGACTTGACACAGATACGCAGTATTTT. It is translated as CASGLAGGRLDTDTQYF.

The chain combines TRBV23-1 with TRBJ1-2; D may be TRBD1 (6 bases). TRBV23-1 is noted as an ORF with a role that remains uncertain. Trimming left V 3 bases short and J 7 bases short, with 33 bases between. This CDR3 is built from 20 residues. CDR3 in DNA: TGCGCCAGCAGTCATGGGGTACCATCTTGGTCAGGGGAAAGAAGGGGTGGCTACACCTTC. It is translated as CASSHGVPSWSGERRGGYTF.

In DNA form, the CDR3 reads TGTGCCAGCAGCGTAGAGCTGCGAGTACCCCATGAAAAACTGTTTTTT. This codes for CASSVELRVPHEKLFF. The chain couples TRBV9 to TRBJ1-4; no definite D call. CDR3 length: 16 amino acids. Germline CDR1 SGDLS, CDR2 YYNGEE. Between the trimmed V and J ends, which lost 0 bases and 6 bases, there was a span of 15 bases. The full variable domain, in which reference TRBV9 and TRBJ1-4 provide the parts outside the CDR3, is DSGVTQTPKHLITATGQRVTLRCSPRSGDLSVYWYQQSLDQGLQFLIQYYNGEERAKGNILERFSAQQFPDLHSELNLSSLELGDSALYFCASSVELRVPHEKLFFGSGTQLSVL.

This clone appeared once. V usage is TRBV13 and J usage is TRBJ1-2, with D hard to call. The germline gives CDR1 PRHDT, CDR2 FYEKMQ (reference sequence). Deletions cut 5 bases from V and 7 bases from J, with 17 bases between. CDR3 length: 14 residues. The CDR3 spells CASSLPHRGSGYTF. CDR3 nucleotides: TGTGCCAGCAGCCTTCCACATCGGGGTAGTGGCTACACCTTC.

V gene TRBV2 combines with J gene TRBJ1-1, with D possibly being TRBD1 (6 bases). V was clipped by 8 bases and J by 8 bases, with 15 bases between them. The CDR3 sequence is 12 residues long. The V gene's germline CDR1 is SNHLY and CDR2 FYNNEI. DNA of the CDR3: TGTGCCAGCGGGATGGGGACACCCGAAGCTTTCTTT. It is translated as CASGMGTPEAFF. The full variable domain, its missing parts supplied by reference TRBV2 and TRBJ1-1, is EPEVTQTPSHQVTQMGQEVILRCVPISNHLYFYWYRQILGQKVEFLVSFYNNEISEKSEIFDDQFSVERPDGSNFTLKIRSTKLEDSAMYFCASGMGTPEAFFGQGTRLTVV.

This clone was counted once. The V and J genes are TRBV7-2 and TRBJ1-2; D is undetermined. The germline gives CDR1 SGHTA, CDR2 FQGNSA. V gave up 3 bases and J gave up 1 base, with 9 bases separating them. There are 14 residues in the CDR3. DNA for the CDR3: TGTGCCAGCAGCTTGGATACAGATAACTATGGCTACACCTTC. This encodes CASSLDTDNYGYTF.

V gene TRBV29-1 combines with J gene TRBJ1-1; D remains unclear. Trimming removed 6 bases from V and 1 base from J, with 15 bases in between. CDR1 is SQVTM, CDR2 ANQGSEA, per germline. The CDR3 is 14 residues long. CDR3 DNA: TGCAGCGTCACTAGGACGGATTCGAACACTGAAGCTTTCTTT. It is translated as CSVTRTDSNTEAFF. Using reference TRBV29-1 and TRBJ1-1 for the parts outside the CDR3, the full variable domain is SAVISQKPSRDICQRGTSLTIQCQVDSQVTMMFWYRQQPGQSLTLIATANQGSEATYESGFVIDKFPISRPNLTFSTLTVSNMSPEDSSIYLCSVTRTDSNTEAFFGQGTRLTVV.

The chain uses TRBV2 and TRBJ2-2, with TRBD1 as a possible D gene (5 bases). Trimming shortened V by 9 bases and J by 4 bases, and 12 bases separated the two germline ends. The CDR3 runs to 13 residues. CDR1 and CDR2 from the germline V gene are SNHLY and FYNNEI. The CDR3 is CASRQGATGELFF. DNA for the CDR3: TGTGCCAGTCGGCAGGGTGCCACCGGGGAGCTGTTTTTT.